Each of the 10 T cell receptor beta chains below was sequenced from the same sample in a study of cytotoxic CD8 clonotypes in ibrutinib-treated CLL. Produced via immunoSEQ multiplex PCR; TCRdb's table is partial and in-frame only. The profile shows some 85,000 clones, around 77% of them singletons. The sequences come from PBMCs, collected after 24 months of ibrutinib treatment. All receptors come from a human donor with chronic lymphocytic leukemia.

The chain uses TRBV7-9 and TRBJ2-5; tentatively, D is TRBD2 (5 bases). Trimming took 5 bases from V and 4 from J, leaving 17 bases between them. The germline gives CDR1 SEHNR, CDR2 FQNEAQ (reference sequence). The CDR3 has 15 amino acids. The CDR3 loop reads CASSPGRLGGETQYF. CDR3 DNA: TGTGCCAGCAGCCCGGGCCGTCTAGGAGGAGAGACCCAGTACTTC.

The chain employs TRBV11-1 and TRBJ1-2; possibly TRBD1 for D (6 bases). V lost 5 bases to trimming and J lost 4 bases, with 17 bases between them. The CDR3 consists of 15 residues. The germline CDR1 and CDR2 sequences are SGHAT and FQDESV (reference sequence). CDR3 sequence: CASSENIQGGYGYTF. The CDR3, as DNA: TGTGCCAGCAGCGAGAACATACAGGGAGGCTATGGCTACACCTTC.

This clone was seen ten or more times. The chain uses TRBV6-1 and TRBJ1-2; the D gene is possibly TRBD1 (6 bases). V was cut by 6 bases and J by 6 bases, with 14 bases left in between. Germline CDR1 MNHNS, CDR2 SASEGT. The CDR3 totals 13 residues. Here the CDR3 reads CASRVGQRDGYTF. The CDR3 DNA follows: TGTGCCAGCAGGGTCGGACAGCGAGATGGCTACACCTTC.

V usage is TRBV10-3 and J usage is TRBJ1-2, with 11 bases matching TRBD1. This CDR3 has 16 amino acids. Trimming removed 0 bases from V and 8 bases from J; junction bases left unmatched: 8. CDR1 is ENHRY and CDR2 is SYGVKD in the germline V gene. CDR3 residues: CAISESTGQGAWGYTF. The CDR3 DNA reads TGTGCCATCAGTGAGTCGACCGGACAGGGGGCGTGGGGCTACACCTTC.

This clone was counted between two and nine times. The J gene is TRBJ1-2, the V gene TRBV18; 7 bases match TRBD1. Germline CDR1 KGHSH, CDR2 LQKENI. This CDR3 has 15 residues. Losses at the gene ends were 0 bases for V and 0 bases for J; bases not matched to a gene: 1. The CDR3 spells CASSPPGTANYGYTF. As DNA, the CDR3 is TGTGCCAGCTCACCACCCGGGACAGCTAACTATGGCTACACCTTC.

The chain is built from TRBV5-6 and TRBJ1-4, with unresolved D. Deletions cut 2 bases from V and 5 bases from J, with 7 bases between. The CDR3 has 13 amino acids. Germline CDR1 and CDR2: SGHDT and YYEEEE. Written as DNA, the CDR3 is TGTGCCAGCAGCTTACAGACGAATGAAAAACTGTTTTTT. Translated: CASSLQTNEKLFF. Full variable domain (rest looked up from reference TRBV5-6 and TRBJ1-4): DAGVTQSPTHLIKTRGQQVTLRCSPKSGHDTVSWYQQALGQGPQFIFQYYEEEERQRGNFPDRFSGHQFPNYSSELNVNALLLGDSALYLCASSLQTNEKLFFGSGTQLSVL.

The gene calls are TRBV7-9 and TRBJ1-4; possible D gene TRBD1, 6 bases. Trimming removed 6 bases at V and 7 bases at J, with 18 bases between. Germline-derived CDR1 and CDR2 are SEHNR and FQNEAQ (reference sequence). The CDR3 has 15 residues. The CDR3 sequence: CASSRQGRETEKLFF. Written as DNA, the CDR3 is TGTGCCAGCAGTAGGCAGGGGAGGGAGACTGAAAAACTGTTTTTT.

This chain links TRBV18 with TRBJ2-3, with D hard to call. Germline V CDR1 and CDR2: KGHSH, LQKENI. This CDR3 region has 15 residues. V was pared by 2 bases and J by 1 base, with 10 bases between. This CDR3 is CASSPVRSGTDTQYF. The CDR3 nucleotides are TGTGCCAGCTCACCAGTCAGGTCAGGCACAGATACGCAGTATTTT.

The sample holds one count of this clone. The rearrangement joins TRBV5-4 to TRBJ2-3; D is unresolved. Trimming shortened V by 0 bases and J by 4 bases, and 6 bases separated the two germline ends. The CDR3 is made up of 13 amino acids. Per germline, CDR1 SGHNT and CDR2 YYREEE (reference sequence). The CDR3 reads CASSLAGADTQYF. In DNA form, the CDR3 reads TGTGCCAGCAGCTTGGCTGGGGCAGATACGCAGTATTTT.

The genes are TRBV14 and TRBJ2-7, with TRBD2 identical over 12 bases. CDR3 length: 15 amino acids. The V gene's germline CDR1 is SGHDN and CDR2 FVKESK. Trimming removed 1 base from V and 2 bases from J; junction bases left unmatched: 0. This CDR3 is CASSQGLAGAYEQYF. Here the CDR3 DNA reads TGTGCCAGCAGCCAAGGACTAGCGGGAGCCTACGAGCAGTACTTC.